A selection of T cell receptor beta chains follows, all from one sample in a study of T cells in Graves' hyperthyroidism and ophthalmopathy. TCRdb reprocessed the multiplex PCR reads with MiXCR, giving one entry per CDR3 protein. The sample yields about 640,000 distinct CDR3 sequences, roughly 20% seen once. Sequencing was done on a sample of blood. The receptors were gathered from a man aged 25 to 45 with Graves' ophthalmopathy. Each CDR3 is given with its conserved first and last residue. The D gene is left open where the match is weak. A row's size may be missing; if present it is once, few, many or a size class.

V	size	J	D	CDR3	DNA
TRBV30	-	TRBJ2-4	-	CAWGSPLGGRAKNIQYF	TGTGCCTGGGGTTCCCCCTTAGGCGGGCGAGCCAAAAACATTCAGTACTTC
TRBV5-1	-	TRBJ2-1	TRBD2	CASSLLAGDRNEQFF	TGCGCCAGCAGCTTACTAGCGGGAGATCGCAATGAGCAGTTCTTC
TRBV28	once	TRBJ2-5	-	CASSFAHRWRETQYF	TGTGCCAGCAGCTTCGCCCACAGGTGGCGAGAGACCCAGTACTTC
TRBV13	-	TRBJ2-7	-	CASSLQRNSAYEQYF	TGTGCCAGCAGCCTCCAGCGGAACTCCGCCTACGAGCAGTACTTC
TRBV20-1	-	TRBJ2-3	-	CSVRDTQYF	TGCAGTGTAAGGGATACGCAGTATTTT
TRBV24-1	many	TRBJ2-7	TRBD1	CATSDPGQGYEQYF	TGTGCCACCAGTGATCCGGGACAGGGCTACGAGCAGTACTTC
TRBV3-1	many	TRBJ2-7	-	CASSPGWDPMYEQYF	TGTGCCAGCAGCCCAGGGTGGGACCCGATGTACGAGCAGTACTTC
TRBV12-3/TRBV12-4	few	TRBJ1-2	TRBD1	CASSLARGPPVGYGYTF	TGTGCCAGCAGTTTAGCTAGGGGGCCTCCGGTGGGGTATGGCTACACCTTC
TRBV11-2	many	TRBJ2-3	-	CASSLDTPDTGTTQYF	TGTGCCAGCAGCTTAGATACCCCCGATACGGGTACTACGCAGTATTTT
TRBV9	-	TRBJ2-1	TRBD1	CASSSGTGTTYNEQFF	TGTGCCAGCAGCTCTGGGACAGGGACAACCTACAATGAGCAGTTCTTC
TRBV20-1	many	TRBJ2-5	-	CSASIPTAQETQYF	TGCAGTGCTAGCATTCCCACGGCCCAAGAGACCCAGTACTTC